Presented here are 28 T cell receptor beta chains from one specimen sequenced in a study of cytotoxic CD8 clonotypes in ibrutinib-treated CLL. Profiling relied on immunoSEQ multiplex PCR, and the TCRdb table lists in-frame clones only, not all of them. In the table there are 250,000 to 350,000 clones, around 76% of which are singletons. The sample was PBMCs, taken at disease progression, from a patient treated with ibrutinib. These receptors all stem from a human donor with chronic lymphocytic leukemia.

This rearrangement joins TRBV15 to TRBJ2-3; D is unclear. The germline V gene has CDR1 LNHNV and CDR2 YYDKDF (reference sequence). The V end lost 0 bases, the J end lost 6 bases, and 13 bases lay between the germline ends. The CDR3 extends over 15 amino acids. This chain's CDR3 is CATSRDRGSWDTQYF. CDR3 sequence (DNA): TGTGCCACCAGCAGAGATCGTGGTAGCTGGGATACGCAGTATTTT.

This chain links TRBV27 with TRBJ2-7; 10 nucleotides align to TRBD1. V dropped 2 bases and J dropped 2; count of bases not matched to a gene: 9. The CDR3 is 17 amino acids. From germline, CDR1 is MNHEY and CDR2 SMNVEV (reference sequence). CDR3 region: CASSLRGGQGMAYEQYF. The CDR3, as DNA: TGTGCCAGCAGTTTAAGGGGGGGACAGGGGATGGCCTACGAGCAGTACTTC.

This chain links TRBV15 with TRBJ2-1, with D perhaps TRBD2 (6 bases). This CDR3 is 14 amino acids long. Germline V gene sequence: CDR1 LNHNV, CDR2 YYDKDF (reference sequence). V was clipped by 1 base and J by 9 bases, with 13 bases between them. The CDR3 is CATSRGLGRGEQFF. In DNA form, the CDR3 reads TGTGCCACCAGCAGAGGACTCGGGCGGGGTGAGCAGTTCTTC.

The chain recombines TRBV4-1 with TRBJ2-1; 9 bases are a match to TRBD2. Trimming removed 4 bases from V and 0 bases from J; junction bases left unmatched: 4. This CDR3 contains 16 residues. CDR1 and CDR2 (germline): MGHRA, YSYEKL. CDR3 sequence: CASSPSGALSYNEQFF. CDR3 coding DNA: TGCGCCAGCAGCCCTAGCGGGGCCCTCTCCTACAATGAGCAGTTCTTC.

This chain connects TRBV6-5 to TRBJ2-7; D might be TRBD1 (5 bases). The CDR3 is 13 residues long. The V and J ends lost 4 bases and 1 base respectively, with 8 bases between them. Germline V gene lookup returns CDR1 MNHEY and CDR2 SVGAGI. For the CDR3, the DNA is TGTGCCAGCAGTTCGGACATTTCCTACGAGCAGTACTTC. Translating gives CASSSDISYEQYF.

The chain recombines TRBV7-2 with TRBJ2-4, with D maybe TRBD2 (6 bases). Between the trimmed V and J ends, which lost 1 base and 6 bases, there was a span of 7 bases. The CDR3 has 13 residues. Germline V gene data show CDR1 as SGHTA and CDR2 as FQGNSA. CDR3 bases: TGTGCCAGCAGCTTAGTGGGGGGAAACATTCAGTACTTC. As protein: CASSLVGGNIQYF.

This clone was recorded once. This chain joins TRBV4-3 and TRBJ2-1, with D hard to call. Germline V lookup: CDR1 LGHNA, CDR2 YSLEER. CDR3 length equals 15 residues. V was shortened by 4 bases and J by 0 bases, with 10 bases between the two germline ends. In nucleotides, the CDR3 is TGCGCCAGCAGCCCCACAAGCAGCTCCTACAATGAGCAGTTCTTC. This sequence encodes CASSPTSSSYNEQFF.

The chain is built from TRBV19 and TRBJ2-2, with D perhaps assigned TRBD1 or TRBD2 (5 bases each). V shed 3 bases and J shed 3 bases, with 11 bases lying between them. Germline loops: CDR1 LNHDA, CDR2 SQIVND (reference sequence). The CDR3 has 15 amino acids. The CDR3 nucleotides are TGTGCCAGTAGTATTGGGGGACCATACACCGGGGAGCTGTTTTTT. Encoded protein: CASSIGGPYTGELFF.

The chain links TRBV29-1 to TRBJ1-2, with 7 bases lining up with TRBD1. The length of the CDR3 is 13 residues. Trimming cost V 4 bases and J 4 bases; bases outside gene matches: 6. The germline gives CDR1 SQVTM, CDR2 ANQGSEA. The CDR3 spells CSVGAGQTYGYTF. CDR3 sequence (DNA): TGCAGCGTTGGGGCGGGACAGACCTATGGCTACACCTTC.

The chain uses TRBV28 and TRBJ2-4; 7 nucleotides line up with TRBD2. J lost 9 bases, V lost 7 bases, and 3 bases had no gene match. The germline CDR1 and CDR2 sequences are MDHEN and SYDVKM. The CDR3 runs to 11 residues. The CDR3 reads CASNSGGIQYF. The CDR3 DNA follows: TGTGCCAGCAACTCGGGGGGCATTCAGTACTTC.

The chain joins TRBV14 to TRBJ1-2, with D unclear. There are 14 residues in the CDR3. V was trimmed by 0 bases and J by 6 bases, leaving 11 bases between them. Germline-derived CDR1 and CDR2 are SGHDN and FVKESK. In DNA, the CDR3 is TGTGCCAGCAGCCAAGATAATTATCGGAATGGCTACACCTTC. Encoded protein: CASSQDNYRNGYTF. The full variable domain, with the rest looked up from reference TRBV14 and TRBJ1-2, is EAGVTQFPSHSVIEKGQTVTLRCDPISGHDNLYWYRRVMGKEIKFLLHFVKESKQDESGMPNNRFLAERTGGTYSTLKVQPAELEDSGVYFCASSQDNYRNGYTFGSGTRLTVV.

This clone was found a few times. CDR3 bases: TGTGCCAGCAGCCACGGGGGCAAGAACACTGAAGCTTTCTTT. Translating it yields CASSHGGKNTEAFF. The chain combines TRBV7-9 with TRBJ1-1; the D gene is possibly TRBD1 (6 bases). Trimming pared 5 bases from V and 1 base from J, leaving 11 bases between. CDR1 and CDR2 from the germline V gene are SEHNR and FQNEAQ (reference sequence). The CDR3 is 14 amino acids. The variable domain in full, with the rest retrieved from reference TRBV7-9 and TRBJ1-1, is DTGVSQNPRHKITKRGQNVTFRCDPISEHNRLYWYRQTLGQGPEFLTYFQNEAQLEKSRLLSDRFSAERPKGSFSTLEIQRTEQGDSAMYLCASSHGGKNTEAFFGQGTRLTVV.

The chain has TRBV7-9 and TRBJ1-5; tentative D call: TRBD1 (5 bases). V lost 5 bases, J lost 3 bases, and 8 bases lay in between. This CDR3 is 13 amino acids long. Germline V gives CDR1 SEHNR, CDR2 FQNEAQ (reference sequence). This CDR3 reads CASSEGINQPQHF. The DNA of the CDR3 is TGTGCCAGCAGCGAGGGGATCAATCAGCCCCAGCATTTT.

The chain combines TRBV4-1 with TRBJ1-1; 8 bases fit TRBD1. The V and J ends lost 1 base and 4 bases, in that order; junction bases with no gene match: 5. CDR1 is MGHRA and CDR2 is YSYEKL in the germline V gene. The CDR3 totals 15 residues. CDR3 amino acids: CASSQGQGRFTEAFF. The CDR3 coding sequence is TGCGCCAGCAGCCAAGGACAGGGGCGATTCACTGAAGCTTTCTTT.

Worth noting for this clone: A much more abundant neighbour one base away suggests this may be a read error. Other DNA sequences in the same sample also yield this CDR3. The chain employs TRBV7-2 and TRBJ2-5; no clear D. V lost 1 base and J 4 bases, leaving 1 base between the germline ends. The CDR3 is made up of 11 amino acids. CDR1 SGHTA and CDR2 FQGNSA come from the germline V gene. For the CDR3, the DNA is TGTGCCAGCAGCTTAGTAGAGACCCAGTACTTC. This gives the protein CASSLVETQYF.

The chain is built from TRBV27 and TRBJ2-3, with D perhaps matching TRBD1 (6 bases). Germline CDR1 is MNHEY and CDR2 is SMNVEV (reference sequence). V was trimmed by 5 bases and J by 0 bases, leaving 24 bases between them. The CDR3 sequence is 19 residues long. CDR3 nucleotides: TGTGCCAGCAGTGGATATCCCCGGACAGTAAAAGATAGCACAGATACGCAGTATTTT. As protein: CASSGYPRTVKDSTDTQYF.

The CDR3 nucleotides are TGCGCCAGCAGCCAAGATTTAGTGGGGACCCAGTACTTC. It is translated as CASSQDLVGTQYF. The chain recombines TRBV4-1 with TRBJ2-5, with D unclear. Germline lookup yields CDR1 MGHRA and CDR2 YSYEKL. This CDR3 has 13 amino acids. V dropped 0 bases and J dropped 7 bases, with 9 bases sitting between them.

The chain carries TRBV15 and TRBJ2-7, with 13 bases aligning to TRBD2. V gave up 5 bases and J gave up 4 bases; unmatched junction bases: 2. This CDR3 spans 14 amino acids. Germline-derived CDR1 and CDR2 are LNHNV and YYDKDF (reference sequence). The CDR3 bases are TGTGCCACCAGCGGGGGACTAGCGGGATACGAGCAGTACTTC. Translation: CATSGGLAGYEQYF.

This chain joins TRBV5-4 and TRBJ2-5; D is ambiguous. V lost 5 bases to trimming and J lost 3 bases, with 8 bases between them. Per the germline V gene, CDR1 is SGHNT and CDR2 is YYREEE (reference sequence). The CDR3 covers 12 residues. The CDR3 loop is CASSWIEETQYF. The CDR3 coding sequence is TGTGCCAGCAGTTGGATAGAAGAGACCCAGTACTTC.

This chain connects TRBV10-1 to TRBJ2-3; 13 positions match TRBD2. This CDR3 region has 16 residues. CDR1 WNHNN and CDR2 SYGVQD come from the germline V gene (reference sequence). The V gene end was trimmed by 4 bases and the J gene end by 2 bases; junction bases not matched to a gene: 3. The CDR3 reads CASSAGTSGNTDTQYF. The CDR3 DNA reads as TGCGCCAGCAGTGCGGGGACTAGCGGGAACACAGATACGCAGTATTTT.

This clone was counted once. This chain connects TRBV15 to TRBJ2-1; 8 bases line up with TRBD2. This CDR3 is built from 15 residues. Looked up from germline, CDR1 is LNHNV and CDR2 is YYDKDF (reference sequence). The J segment lost 8 bases and the V segment lost 5 bases, leaving 11 bases of the junction unmatched. The CDR3 loop is CATSPLAGGAYEQFF. CDR3 nucleotide sequence: TGTGCCACCAGCCCTCTTGCGGGAGGAGCTTATGAGCAGTTCTTC.

The chain has TRBV12-5 and TRBJ1-1; 9 positions agree with TRBD1. Germline-derived CDR1 and CDR2 are LGHNT and FRNRAP. The CDR3 is 14 amino acids. V was clipped by 6 bases and J by 1 base; unmatched bases: 3. The CDR3 here is CASGAGQGNTEAFF. CDR3 nucleotide sequence: TGTGCTAGTGGCGCGGGACAGGGGAACACTGAAGCTTTCTTT.

This chain connects TRBV6-5 to TRBJ2-1; 7 bases fit TRBD2. The ends lost 2 bases at V and 7 bases at J; junction bases unmatched: 11. The CDR3 spans 16 residues. Germline CDR1 is MNHEY and CDR2 is SVGAGI. The CDR3 DNA follows: TGTGCCAGCAGTTACGCCTCCGGGAGGATGAGGAATGAGCAGTTCTTC. Its protein is CASSYASGRMRNEQFF.

V usage is TRBV13 and J usage is TRBJ2-2; possible D gene TRBD2, 7 bases. CDR3 length equals 15 residues. The germline V gene has CDR1 PRHDT and CDR2 FYEKMQ (reference sequence). The germline V and J ends were trimmed by 3 bases and 4 bases, with 12 bases remaining between them. CDR3 nucleotides: TGTGCCAGCAGCTTTCGGGGGGCCGGCACCGGGGAGCTGTTTTTT. It encodes CASSFRGAGTGELFF.

J is TRBJ2-1 and V is TRBV15; D possibly uses TRBD1 or TRBD2 (6 bases each). CDR3 length: 16 residues. Germline assignment: CDR1 LNHNV and CDR2 YYDKDF (reference sequence). V gave up 5 bases and J gave up 2 bases, with 16 bases separating them. The CDR3 region is CATSERRGVPYNEQFF. CDR3 nucleotide sequence: TGTGCCACCAGCGAAAGAAGGGGGGTCCCCTACAATGAGCAGTTCTTC. Together with reference TRBV15 and TRBJ2-1, the CDR3 gives the full variable domain: DAMVIQNPRYQVTQFGKPVTLSCSQTLNHNVMYWYQQKSSQAPKLLFHYYDKDFNNEADTPDNFQSRRPNTSFCFLDIRSPGLGDTAMYLCATSERRGVPYNEQFFGPGTRLTVL.

This clone was seen a handful of times. The rearrangement uses TRBV29-1 and TRBJ1-2; the D gene is possibly TRBD1 (5 bases). Deletions cut 7 bases from V and 6 bases from J, with 12 bases between. The germline V gene has CDR1 SQVTM and CDR2 ANQGSEA. The CDR3 covers 11 residues. CDR3 residues: CSAEKGHGYTF. CDR3 DNA: TGCAGCGCCGAAAAGGGACATGGCTACACCTTC.

This chain uses TRBV5-1 with TRBJ2-1; possibly TRBD1 for D (6 bases). With 3 bases removed from V and 1 base from J, the gap between germline ends came to 14 bases. Germline CDR1 SGHRS, CDR2 YFSETQ. The CDR3 is made up of 16 amino acids. The CDR3 protein is CASSYQTRGSYNEQFF. In DNA form, the CDR3 reads TGCGCCAGCAGCTACCAAACTAGGGGGTCCTACAATGAGCAGTTCTTC.

This chain joins TRBV15 and TRBJ2-5; a weak D match, TRBD2 (5 bases). This CDR3 spans 16 amino acids. Germline V gives CDR1 LNHNV, CDR2 YYDKDF (reference sequence). V was pared by 0 bases and J by 2 bases, with 13 bases between. This CDR3 is CATSRDYQRRQETQYF. The CDR3 DNA sequence: TGTGCCACCAGCAGAGATTACCAGCGGAGACAAGAGACCCAGTACTTC.